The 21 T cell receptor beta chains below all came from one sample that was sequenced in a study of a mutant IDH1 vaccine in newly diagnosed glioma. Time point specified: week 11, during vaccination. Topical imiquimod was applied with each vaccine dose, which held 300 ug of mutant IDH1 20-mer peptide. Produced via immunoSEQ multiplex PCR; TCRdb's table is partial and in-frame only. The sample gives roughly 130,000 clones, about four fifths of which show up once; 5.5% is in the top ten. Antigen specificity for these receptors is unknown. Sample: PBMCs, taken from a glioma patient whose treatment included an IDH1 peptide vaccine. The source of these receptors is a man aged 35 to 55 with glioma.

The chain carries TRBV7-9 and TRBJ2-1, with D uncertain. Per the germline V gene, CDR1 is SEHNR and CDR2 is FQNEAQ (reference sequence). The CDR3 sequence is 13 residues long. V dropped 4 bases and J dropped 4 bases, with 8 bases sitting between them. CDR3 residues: CASSSNVYNEQFF. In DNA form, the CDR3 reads TGTGCCAGCAGCTCGAACGTGTACAATGAGCAGTTCTTC.

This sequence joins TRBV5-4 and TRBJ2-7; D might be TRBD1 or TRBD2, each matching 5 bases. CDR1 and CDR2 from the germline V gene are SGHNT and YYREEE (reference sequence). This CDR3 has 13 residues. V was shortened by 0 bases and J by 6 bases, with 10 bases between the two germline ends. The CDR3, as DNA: TGTGCCAGCAGCTTGGGGGGGAAGGTCGAGCAGTACTTC. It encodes CASSLGGKVEQYF.

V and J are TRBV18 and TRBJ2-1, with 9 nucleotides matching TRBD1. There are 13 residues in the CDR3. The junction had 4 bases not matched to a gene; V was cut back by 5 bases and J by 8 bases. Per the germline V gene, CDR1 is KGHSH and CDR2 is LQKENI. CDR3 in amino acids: CASSGTGFDEQFF. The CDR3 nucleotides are TGTGCCAGCTCAGGGACAGGGTTTGATGAGCAGTTCTTC.

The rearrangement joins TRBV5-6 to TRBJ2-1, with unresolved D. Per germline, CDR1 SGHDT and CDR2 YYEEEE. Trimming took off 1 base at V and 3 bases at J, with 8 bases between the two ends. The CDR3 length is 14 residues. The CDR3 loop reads CASSLMADYNEQFF. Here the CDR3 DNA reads TGTGCCAGCAGCTTGATGGCAGACTACAATGAGCAGTTCTTC.

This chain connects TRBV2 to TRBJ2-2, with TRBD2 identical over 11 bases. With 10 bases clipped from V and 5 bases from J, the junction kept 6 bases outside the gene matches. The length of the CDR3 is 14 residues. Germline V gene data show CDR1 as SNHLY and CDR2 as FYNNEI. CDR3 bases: TGTGCCACCGAGGGACTAGCGGCTACCGGGGAGCTGTTTTTT. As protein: CATEGLAATGELFF.

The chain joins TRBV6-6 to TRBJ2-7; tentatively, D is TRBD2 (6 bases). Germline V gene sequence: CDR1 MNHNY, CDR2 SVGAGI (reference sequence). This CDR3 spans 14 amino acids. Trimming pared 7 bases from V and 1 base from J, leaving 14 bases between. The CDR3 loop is CASISAGPSYEQYF. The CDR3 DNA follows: TGTGCCAGCATCTCCGCGGGGCCTTCCTACGAGCAGTACTTC.

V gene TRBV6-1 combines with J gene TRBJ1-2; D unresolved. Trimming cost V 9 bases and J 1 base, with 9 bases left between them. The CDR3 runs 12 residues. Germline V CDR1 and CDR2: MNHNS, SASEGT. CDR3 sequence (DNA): TGTGCCAGTTACACGAATAACTATGGCTACACCTTC. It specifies CASYTNNYGYTF.

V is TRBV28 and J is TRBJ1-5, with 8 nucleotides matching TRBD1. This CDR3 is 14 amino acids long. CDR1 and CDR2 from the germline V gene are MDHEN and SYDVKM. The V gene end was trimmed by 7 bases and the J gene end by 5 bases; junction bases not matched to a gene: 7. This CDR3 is CASKATGEDQPQHF. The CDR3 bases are TGTGCCAGCAAGGCGACAGGGGAGGATCAGCCCCAGCATTTT.

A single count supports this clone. The CDR3 nucleotides read TGTGCCAGCAGCCCGACTAGCGGTAGGTACGAGCAGTACTTC. This encodes CASSPTSGRYEQYF. This rearrangement joins TRBV9 to TRBJ2-7; TRBD2 matches at 9 bases. CDR1 SGDLS and CDR2 YYNGEE come from the germline V gene. J gave up 4 bases and V 4 bases, and 6 bases lay outside the gene matches. This CDR3 spans 14 amino acids.

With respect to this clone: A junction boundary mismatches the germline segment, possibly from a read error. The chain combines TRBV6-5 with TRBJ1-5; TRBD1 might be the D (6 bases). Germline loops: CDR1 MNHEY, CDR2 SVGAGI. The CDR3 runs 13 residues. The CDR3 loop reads CASRYSGDQPQHF. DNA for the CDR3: TGTGCCAGCAGATACTCAGGGGATCAGCCCCAGCATTTT.

The CDR3 DNA reads as TGCGCCAGCAGCCACGGGGGGGCCTCGGGGTCCTACGAGCAGTACTTC. Translated, it gives CASSHGGASGSYEQYF. The J gene is TRBJ2-7, the V gene TRBV4-3; 8 nucleotides align to TRBD2. In germline, CDR1 is LGHNA, CDR2 YSLEER. Trimming took 3 bases from V and 1 from J; bases not matched to a gene: 8. CDR3 length: 16 residues.

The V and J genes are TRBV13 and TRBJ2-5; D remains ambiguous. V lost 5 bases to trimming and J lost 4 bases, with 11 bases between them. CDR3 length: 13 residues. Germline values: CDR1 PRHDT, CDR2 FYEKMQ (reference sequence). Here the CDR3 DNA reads TGTGCCAGCAGCGCCGACCCTGGAGAGACCCAGTACTTC. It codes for CASSADPGETQYF.

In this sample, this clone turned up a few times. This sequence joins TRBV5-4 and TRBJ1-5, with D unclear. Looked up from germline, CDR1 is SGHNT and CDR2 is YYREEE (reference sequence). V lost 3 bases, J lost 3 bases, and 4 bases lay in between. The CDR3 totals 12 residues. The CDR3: CASSYNNQPQHF. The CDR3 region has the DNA TGTGCCAGCAGCTACAACAATCAGCCCCAGCATTTT.

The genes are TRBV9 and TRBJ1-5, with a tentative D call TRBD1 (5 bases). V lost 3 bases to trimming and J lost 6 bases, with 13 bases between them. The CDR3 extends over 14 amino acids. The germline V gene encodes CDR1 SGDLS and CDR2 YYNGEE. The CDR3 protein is CASSAGTLGQPQHF. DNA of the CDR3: TGTGCCAGCAGCGCCGGGACTCTCGGTCAGCCCCAGCATTTT.

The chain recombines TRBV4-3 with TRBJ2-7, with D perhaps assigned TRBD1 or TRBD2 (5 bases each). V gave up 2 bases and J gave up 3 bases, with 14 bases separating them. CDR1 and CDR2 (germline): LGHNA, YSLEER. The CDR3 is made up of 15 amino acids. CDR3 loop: CASSQTGTARYEQYF. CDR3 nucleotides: TGCGCCAGCAGCCAAACCGGGACCGCCCGCTACGAGCAGTACTTC.

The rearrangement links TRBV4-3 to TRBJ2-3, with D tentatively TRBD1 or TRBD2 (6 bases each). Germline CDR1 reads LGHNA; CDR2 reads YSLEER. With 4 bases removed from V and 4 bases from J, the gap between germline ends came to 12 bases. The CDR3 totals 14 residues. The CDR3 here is CASSPGGGSDTQYF. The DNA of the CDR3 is TGCGCCAGCAGCCCCGGGGGCGGCTCAGATACGCAGTATTTT.

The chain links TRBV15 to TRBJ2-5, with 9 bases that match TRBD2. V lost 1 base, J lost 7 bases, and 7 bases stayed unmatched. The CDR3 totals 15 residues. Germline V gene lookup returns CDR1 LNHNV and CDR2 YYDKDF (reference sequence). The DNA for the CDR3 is TGTGCCACCAGCAGAGTCCCCTGGCGGGAGGGGACCCAGTACTTC. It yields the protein CATSRVPWREGTQYF.

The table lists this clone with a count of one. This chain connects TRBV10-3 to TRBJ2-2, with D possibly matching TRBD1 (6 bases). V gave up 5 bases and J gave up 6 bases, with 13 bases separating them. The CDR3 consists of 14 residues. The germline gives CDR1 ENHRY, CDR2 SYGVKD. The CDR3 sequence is CAISPTGLPGELFF. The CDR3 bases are TGTGCCATCAGTCCAACAGGGCTTCCCGGGGAGCTGTTTTTT.

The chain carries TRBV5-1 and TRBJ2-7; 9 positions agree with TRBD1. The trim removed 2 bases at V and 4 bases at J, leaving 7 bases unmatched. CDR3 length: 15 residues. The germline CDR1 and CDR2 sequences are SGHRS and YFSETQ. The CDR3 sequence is CASSFTGTGTYEQYF. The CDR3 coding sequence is TGCGCCAGCAGCTTCACCGGGACAGGGACATACGAGCAGTACTTC.

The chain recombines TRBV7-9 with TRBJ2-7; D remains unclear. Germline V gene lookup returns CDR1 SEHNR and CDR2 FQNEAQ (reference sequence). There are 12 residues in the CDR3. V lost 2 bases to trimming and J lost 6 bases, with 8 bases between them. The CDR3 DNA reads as TGTGCCAGCAGCTTAACGAGTACCGAGCAGTACTTC. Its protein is CASSLTSTEQYF.

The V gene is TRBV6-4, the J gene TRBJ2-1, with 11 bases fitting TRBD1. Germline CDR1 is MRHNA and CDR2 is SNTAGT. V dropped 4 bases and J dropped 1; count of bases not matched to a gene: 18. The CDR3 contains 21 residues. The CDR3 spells CASSASRPGQGVGRSYNEQFF. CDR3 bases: TGTGCCAGCAGTGCCTCCCGCCCGGGACAGGGGGTCGGGAGATCCTACAATGAGCAGTTCTTC.